These 21 T cell receptor beta chains originate from one sample sequenced in a study of cytomegalovirus exposure and HLA in healthy donors. The primer mix had 60 Vbeta and 13 Jbeta primers. Sequencing used immunoSEQ multiplex PCR; TCRdb keeps in-frame clones, though not all of them. The top ten hold roughly 13% of the sample, which has approximately 190,000 clones, around 78% seen once. Sequenced sample: PBMCs. These receptors were collected from a woman in her 30s in good health and CMV-seropositive.

This clone was counted once. This sequence joins TRBV19 and TRBJ2-2, with a tentative D call TRBD1 (6 bases). CDR1 is LNHDA, CDR2 SQIVND, per germline (reference sequence). Deletions cut 5 bases from V and 1 base from J, with 8 bases between. The CDR3 sequence is 14 residues long. The CDR3 DNA is TGTGCCAGTAGTGTCAGGGGGAACACCGGGGAGCTGTTTTTT. This sequence encodes CASSVRGNTGELFF.

The V and J genes are TRBV27 and TRBJ1-1; 8 bases align to TRBD1. J gave up 5 bases and V 6 bases, and 5 bases lay outside the gene matches. The length of the CDR3 is 13 residues. From germline, CDR1 is MNHEY and CDR2 SMNVEV (reference sequence). CDR3 DNA: TGTGCCAGCAGCCAGGGGGCGCTTACTGAAGCTTTCTTT. Amino acids: CASSQGALTEAFF.

This clone was counted only a few times. V and J are TRBV5-4 and TRBJ1-4; no clear D gene. The CDR3 is made up of 15 amino acids. CDR1 and CDR2 from the germline V gene are SGHNT and YYREEE (reference sequence). The germline V and J ends were trimmed by 3 bases and 12 bases, with 21 bases remaining between them. The CDR3 DNA sequence: TGTGCCAGCAGCTCCGGGAGCCGCGACCCCAGAGAACTGTTTTTT. Its protein is CASSSGSRDPRELFF.

Remarks on this clone: At one end the junction does not follow the germline gene, possibly because of a read error. V and J are TRBV7-7 and TRBJ2-2, with TRBD2 as a possible D gene (6 bases). The CDR3 is made up of 17 amino acids. Germline assignment: CDR1 SSHAT and CDR2 FNYEAQ (reference sequence). The CDR3 DNA sequence: TGTGCTAGCAGTTCCGGGAGCCTAAGAATCTCATGCGGGGAGCTGTTTTTT. This sequence encodes CASSSGSLRISCGELFF. The full variable domain, in which reference TRBV7-7 and TRBJ2-2 provide the parts outside the CDR3, is GAGVSQSPRYKVTKRGQDVTLRCDPISSHATLYWYQQALGQGPEFLTYFNYEAQPDKSGLPSDRFSAERPEGSISTLTIQRTEQRDSAMYRCASSSGSLRISCGELFFGEGSRLTVL.

This chain connects TRBV10-3 to TRBJ2-1; D uncertain. Per the germline V gene, CDR1 is ENHRY and CDR2 is SYGVKD. The CDR3 covers 12 residues. Trimming pared 4 bases from V and 6 bases from J, leaving 7 bases between. CDR3 loop: CAISVALNEQFF. In DNA form, the CDR3 reads TGTGCCATCAGTGTGGCCCTCAATGAGCAGTTCTTC.

This clone was found a few times. The genes are TRBV28 and TRBJ1-5; the D gene is possibly TRBD1 (6 bases). The CDR3 runs to 15 residues. Trimming pared 2 bases from V and 5 bases from J, leaving 13 bases between. The germline gives CDR1 MDHEN, CDR2 SYDVKM. The chain's CDR3 is CASSLRGGLYQPQHF. CDR3 nucleotides: TGTGCCAGCAGTTTACGAGGGGGACTATATCAGCCCCAGCATTTT.

The genes are TRBV2 and TRBJ1-6; D unresolved. The length of the CDR3 is 13 residues. Trimming pared 3 bases from V and 7 bases from J, leaving 7 bases between. The germline V gene has CDR1 SNHLY and CDR2 FYNNEI. The CDR3 DNA reads TGTGCCAGCAGTGATCTTCGGAATTCACCCCTCCACTTT. Its translation: CASSDLRNSPLHF.

The chain links TRBV30 to TRBJ1-2, with no clear D. Germline CDR1 GTSNPN, CDR2 SVGIG (reference sequence). The V gene lost 4 bases and the J gene lost 4 bases, with 10 bases spanning the gap. CDR3 length: 12 amino acids. The CDR3 region is CAWTVGFYGYTF. CDR3 in DNA: TGTGCCTGGACAGTCGGGTTCTATGGCTACACCTTC.

The chain has TRBV7-9 and TRBJ2-1; TRBD2 might be the D (6 bases). The germline CDR1 and CDR2 sequences are SEHNR and FQNEAQ (reference sequence). The CDR3 is 11 residues long. For the CDR3, the DNA is TGTGCTGGAGGGAGTGACTATGAGCAGTTCTTC. Protein product: CAGGSDYEQFF.

The chain uses TRBV7-9 and TRBJ2-5, with 7 bases matching TRBD1. The junction had 6 bases not matched to a gene; V was cut back by 3 bases and J by 2 bases. This CDR3 region has 15 residues. The germline V gene encodes CDR1 SEHNR and CDR2 FQNEAQ (reference sequence). The CDR3 loop reads CASSFPTGLQETQYF. CDR3 sequence (DNA): TGTGCCAGCAGCTTCCCGACAGGGCTACAAGAGACCCAGTACTTC.

The CDR3 is CASSQREGLTDTQYF. The CDR3 bases are TGCGCCAGCAGCCAGAGGGAGGGCCTGACAGATACGCAGTATTTT. The V gene is TRBV4-3, the J gene TRBJ2-3; 7 bases map to TRBD2. The CDR3 has 15 residues. Germline loops: CDR1 LGHNA, CDR2 YSLEER. After removal of 3 bases from V and 3 bases from J, the junction contained 6 bases not matched to a gene.

This rearrangement joins TRBV14 to TRBJ1-2; 7 bases map to TRBD1. V shed 0 bases and J 4 bases; nucleotides not matched to a gene: 5. This CDR3 region has 15 residues. Germline CDR1 is SGHDN and CDR2 is FVKESK. In DNA form, the CDR3 reads TGTGCCAGCAGCCAAGATCGCGCAGGGGGCTATGGCTACACCTTC. This sequence encodes CASSQDRAGGYGYTF.

V is TRBV5-8 and J is TRBJ1-1; D is perhaps TRBD1 (6 bases). V was shortened by 4 bases and J by 1 base, with 17 bases between the two germline ends. The CDR3 contains 16 residues. Germline CDR1 and CDR2: SGHTS and YDEGEE. In DNA form, the CDR3 reads TGTGCCAGCAGCCTTAAACAGGGTGGGGGGAACACTGAAGCTTTCTTT. Encoded protein: CASSLKQGGGNTEAFF.

There are a few counts of this clone. J is TRBJ2-1 and V is TRBV4-3; TRBD2 matches 8 bases. Germline assignment: CDR1 LGHNA and CDR2 YSLEER. V gave up 4 bases and J gave up 4 bases; unmatched junction bases: 12. The CDR3 sequence is 17 residues long. The CDR3 reads CASSRRGGAGGYNEQFF. CDR3 bases: TGCGCCAGCAGCCGAAGGGGGGGGGCGGGAGGTTACAATGAGCAGTTCTTC.

This clone is a singleton in its sample. The chain joins TRBV11-2 to TRBJ2-6; D unresolved. This CDR3 is 13 amino acids long. V lost 8 bases, J lost 0 bases, and 5 bases lay in between. Germline V CDR1 and CDR2: SGHAT, FQNNGV. For the CDR3, the DNA is TGTGCCAGCTTCGGCTCTGGGGCCAACGTCCTGACTTTC. It translates to CASFGSGANVLTF.

This chain uses TRBV30 with TRBJ2-7; 8 nucleotides agree with TRBD1. CDR1 and CDR2 from the germline V gene are GTSNPN and SVGIG (reference sequence). CDR3 length: 12 amino acids. The junction had 7 bases not matched to a gene; V was cut back by 5 bases and J by 7 bases. Here the CDR3 DNA reads TGTGCCTGGGGAAGGACAGGGAGGGAGCAGTACTTC. This translates into CAWGRTGREQYF.

This clone appeared a few times. This rearrangement joins TRBV5-1 to TRBJ1-1; maybe TRBD1 (6 bases). V gave up 5 bases and J gave up 1 base, with 12 bases separating them. There are 14 residues in the CDR3. Germline V gene sequence: CDR1 SGHRS, CDR2 YFSETQ. In nucleotides, the CDR3 is TGCGCCAGCAGTCCGCGGACAGCGAACACTGAAGCTTTCTTT. This sequence encodes CASSPRTANTEAFF.

This rearrangement joins TRBV6-6 to TRBJ1-2; D is ambiguous. The germline V gene has CDR1 MNHNY and CDR2 SVGAGI (reference sequence). Trimming took 5 bases from V and 3 from J, leaving 16 bases between them. The CDR3 totals 15 residues. This chain's CDR3 is CASSLVSLDHYGYTF. The CDR3, as DNA: TGTGCCAGCAGTCTAGTGTCCCTCGACCACTATGGCTACACCTTC.

This clone was detected only once. J is TRBJ1-2 and V is TRBV19, with TRBD1 as a possible D gene (5 bases). Trimming removed 6 bases from V and 8 bases from J, with 16 bases in between. The CDR3 contains 13 residues. The germline CDR1 and CDR2 sequences are LNHDA and SQIVND (reference sequence). This chain's CDR3 is CASRSGLRQGYTF. CDR3 DNA: TGTGCCAGTAGATCGGGACTCCGCCAAGGCTACACCTTC.

This chain uses TRBV30 with TRBJ1-6; TRBD1 agrees at 8 bases. CDR1 GTSNPN and CDR2 SVGIG come from the germline V gene (reference sequence). V dropped 7 bases and J dropped 11; count of bases not matched to a gene: 13. CDR3 length: 14 amino acids. CDR3 sequence reads: CASLSTGDGAPLHF. The DNA of the CDR3 is TGTGCCTCCCTCTCGACAGGGGATGGGGCACCCCTCCACTTT.

DNA of the CDR3: TGTGCCAGCAGCTTGGACAGGGGAGGGCCTAATGAAAAACTGTTTTTT. This gives the protein CASSLDRGGPNEKLFF. V usage is TRBV7-2 and J usage is TRBJ1-4; 9 bases are shared with TRBD1. After removal of 3 bases from V and 3 bases from J, the junction contained 5 bases not matched to a gene. Germline CDR1 SGHTA, CDR2 FQGNSA. CDR3 length equals 16 residues.